One sample yielded the 19 T cell receptor beta chains listed below, sequenced in a study of T cells after yellow fever vaccination. TCRdb re-called the 5' RACE reads through MiXCR, storing one row per CDR3 protein. The profile shows about 240,000 distinct CDR3 sequences, 6.9% of them singletons. Sequences were derived from CD4+ T cells sorted from PBMCs, sampled 15 days after the yellow fever booster vaccination. The receptors were sampled from a man aged 30 to 45 who received the YFV17D yellow fever vaccine.

The sample holds a few counts of this clonotype. This chain links TRBV7-2 with TRBJ2-3; 9 bases map to TRBD2. The V segment lost 5 bases and the J segment 2 bases; nucleotides outside the gene matches: 8. The germline V gene has CDR1 SGHTA and CDR2 FQGNSA. The CDR3 totals 16 residues. The chain's CDR3 is CASSQRSGSSTDTQYF. The CDR3 bases are TGTGCCAGCAGCCAACGTAGCGGGAGTTCCACAGATACGCAGTATTTT.

V and J are TRBV9 and TRBJ2-2; TRBD1 aligns across 10 bases. Per the germline V gene, CDR1 is SGDLS and CDR2 is YYNGEE. The CDR3 runs to 16 residues. V was pared by 3 bases and J by 7 bases, with 9 bases of the junction left unmatched. This CDR3 reads CASSDVRTGGVGELFF. Here the CDR3 DNA reads TGTGCCAGCAGCGACGTCCGGACAGGGGGTGTCGGGGAGCTGTTTTTT.

This clonotype was seen many times. CDR3 DNA: TGTGCCACCAGCTTGGGGGGAAGGGTGGAGCAGTACTTC. Translated: CATSLGGRVEQYF. This chain links TRBV15 with TRBJ2-7, with a tentative D call TRBD2 (6 bases). The CDR3 loop spans 13 amino acids. Trimming stripped 5 bases from V and 7 bases from J, with 15 bases between. CDR1 LNHNV and CDR2 YYDKDF come from the germline V gene (reference sequence).

This clonotype was found many times. At one of its ends the junction is not consistent with the germline gene, which may arise from a read error. The chain joins TRBV7-2 to TRBJ1-6; D possibly corresponds to TRBD1 (6 bases). The germline gives CDR1 SGHTA, CDR2 FQGNSA. This CDR3 has 11 residues. This CDR3 is CASSGGHKFYF. Written as DNA, the CDR3 is TGTGCCAGCAGTGGGGGACATAAGTTCTACTTT.

This chain links TRBV7-2 with TRBJ2-5, with TRBD2 identical over 10 bases. CDR3 length equals 15 residues. The V gene's germline CDR1 is SGHTA and CDR2 FQGNSA. Losses at the gene ends were 1 base for V and 6 bases for J; bases not matched to a gene: 5. CDR3 nucleotides: TGTGCCAGCAGCTTAGTGGTAGCGGGAGGCCAGACCCAGTACTTC. Amino acid sequence: CASSLVVAGGQTQYF.

This clonotype appeared a few times. This chain uses TRBV5-6 with TRBJ2-5; D is possibly TRBD2 (6 bases). The CDR3 runs 14 residues. CDR1 is SGHDT and CDR2 is YYEEEE in the germline V gene. V was clipped by 3 bases and J by 2 bases, with 11 bases between them. The CDR3 region has the DNA TGTGCCAGCAGCTCCTTACGGGGGCAAGAGACCCAGTACTTC. It translates to CASSSLRGQETQYF.

Remarks on this clonotype: This may come from a read error, since a much larger clone is one base off. The rearrangement links TRBV29-1 to TRBJ2-1; D may be TRBD1 (6 bases). Per the germline V gene, CDR1 is SQVTM and CDR2 is ANQGSEA. CDR3 length: 15 amino acids. CDR3 residues: CSAPRTATSYNEQSF. CDR3 nucleotides: TGCAGCGCCCCGAGGACAGCAACTTCCTACAATGAGCAGTCCTTC.

In this sample, this clonotype turned up many times. The chain employs TRBV5-1 and TRBJ2-3; 7 bases match TRBD2. The CDR3 is made up of 14 amino acids. Germline CDR1 is SGHRS and CDR2 is YFSETQ. Losses at the gene ends were 4 bases for V and 1 base for J; bases not matched to a gene: 3. CDR3 DNA: TGCGCCAGCAGCGATCTAGCGGGCACAGATACGCAGTATTTT. It encodes CASSDLAGTDTQYF.

In this sample, this clonotype turned up a few times. The gene calls are TRBV28 and TRBJ2-3; 8 bases align to TRBD2. The ends lost 3 bases at V and 4 bases at J; junction bases unmatched: 3. The CDR3 contains 14 residues. The germline gives CDR1 MDHEN, CDR2 SYDVKM. CDR3: CASSLGAGADTQYF. DNA for the CDR3: TGTGCCAGCAGTTTGGGAGCGGGAGCAGATACGCAGTATTTT.

This chain joins TRBV30 and TRBJ1-4; D is ambiguous. V lost 1 base to trimming and J lost 3 bases, with 9 bases between them. From germline, CDR1 is GTSNPN and CDR2 SVGIG (reference sequence). The CDR3 is made up of 14 amino acids. Written as DNA, the CDR3 is TGTGCCTGGAGTGGCCAGACTCCTAATGAAAAACTGTTTTTT. This gives the protein CAWSGQTPNEKLFF.

V gene TRBV29-1 combines with J gene TRBJ2-3; 12 nucleotides agree with TRBD2. CDR1 is SQVTM, CDR2 ANQGSEA, per germline. The CDR3 contains 15 residues. V was pared by 3 bases and J by 0 bases, with 1 base of the junction left unmatched. CDR3 coding DNA: TGCAGCGTTGAGGGACTAGCGGGTAGCACAGATACGCAGTATTTT. Protein sequence: CSVEGLAGSTDTQYF.

This clonotype showed up just a few times. This chain uses TRBV9 with TRBJ2-2; D perhaps matches TRBD1 (6 bases). CDR1 SGDLS and CDR2 YYNGEE come from the germline V gene. The CDR3 runs to 14 residues. Between the trimmed V and J ends, which lost 1 base and 5 bases, there was a span of 9 bases. This chain's CDR3 is CASSVTGWTGELFF. The CDR3 DNA reads TGTGCCAGCAGCGTAACAGGGTGGACCGGGGAGCTGTTTTTT.

Many counts were recorded for this clonotype. The genes are TRBV18 and TRBJ1-2; D is perhaps TRBD1 (5 bases). CDR1 and CDR2 (germline): KGHSH, LQKENI. With 3 bases removed from V and 5 bases from J, the gap between germline ends came to 13 bases. The CDR3 is 14 amino acids. The CDR3 is CASSPGDRHYGYTF. In nucleotides, the CDR3 is TGTGCCAGCTCACCCGGGGACCGCCATTATGGCTACACCTTC.

This chain connects TRBV3-1 to TRBJ2-5, with D possibly matching TRBD2 (5 bases). The CDR3 contains 17 residues. Germline loops: CDR1 LGHDT, CDR2 YNNKEL (reference sequence). Trimming shortened V by 0 bases and J by 1 base, and 15 bases separated the two germline ends. This chain's CDR3 is CASSQDTEVSAQETQYF. As DNA, the CDR3 is TGTGCCAGCAGCCAAGATACGGAGGTTAGCGCCCAAGAGACCCAGTACTTC.

The genes are TRBV5-4 and TRBJ2-2, with D hard to call. The CDR3 consists of 13 residues. Looked up from germline, CDR1 is SGHNT and CDR2 is YYREEE (reference sequence). Deletions cut 5 bases from V and 2 bases from J, with 7 bases between. The CDR3 loop is CASSPANTGELFF. The CDR3, as DNA: TGTGCCAGCAGTCCCGCCAACACCGGGGAGCTGTTTTTT.

This chain connects TRBV6-6 to TRBJ2-1; D call uncertain. From germline, CDR1 is MNHNY and CDR2 SVGAGI (reference sequence). Between the trimmed V and J ends, which lost 2 bases and 8 bases, there was a span of 7 bases. This CDR3 spans 12 amino acids. CDR3 amino acids: CASSYPWDEQFF. Here the CDR3 DNA reads TGTGCCAGCAGTTACCCGTGGGATGAGCAGTTCTTC.

This clonotype has ten or more counts. The chain is built from TRBV15 and TRBJ2-5; 7 nucleotides agree with TRBD2. Germline V gene lookup returns CDR1 LNHNV and CDR2 YYDKDF (reference sequence). This CDR3 contains 14 residues. The V and J ends lost 4 bases and 5 bases, in that order; junction bases with no gene match: 7. CDR3 protein: CATSNGRSGETQYF. The CDR3 DNA reads as TGTGCCACCAGCAACGGGAGGTCCGGGGAGACCCAGTACTTC.

This clonotype occurred a few times. The chain couples TRBV5-1 to TRBJ2-5; 8 bases line up with TRBD1. From germline, CDR1 is SGHRS and CDR2 YFSETQ. V lost 4 bases to trimming and J lost 6 bases; unmatched junction nucleotides: 8. The CDR3 is 14 amino acids. Here the CDR3 reads CASSPETGEKTQYF. The CDR3 nucleotides read TGCGCCAGCAGCCCAGAGACAGGGGAAAAGACCCAGTACTTC.

The chain has TRBV15 and TRBJ1-5; D gene ambiguous. There are 12 residues in the CDR3. V shed 0 bases and J shed 6 bases, with 3 bases lying between them. Germline assignment: CDR1 LNHNV and CDR2 YYDKDF (reference sequence). CDR3 amino acids: CATSRESQPQHF. In DNA form, the CDR3 reads TGTGCCACCAGCAGAGAGAGTCAGCCCCAGCATTTT.